The 4 T cell receptor beta chains listed next were all sequenced from one sample in a study of T cell responses to AZD1222 COVID-19 vaccine. Only in-frame clones appear in the TCRdb table, and some are missing; sequencing was by immunoSEQ multiplex PCR. This table has some 120,000 clones, about 89% appearing once. The sequences come from peripheral blood, collected on day 0 of MenACWY control vaccination. These receptors came from an adult in good health.

The chain links TRBV18 to TRBJ1-2; 8 bases are shared with TRBD1. Germline CDR1 is KGHSH and CDR2 is LQKENI. The junction had 5 bases not matched to a gene; V was cut back by 6 bases and J by 5 bases. The CDR3 sequence is 13 residues long. The CDR3 is CASSQDREYGYTF. The CDR3 DNA is TGTGCCAGCTCCCAGGACAGGGAGTATGGCTACACCTTC.

The V call is TRBV29-1, the J call TRBJ2-3; D unresolved. Germline V CDR1 and CDR2: SQVTM, ANQGSEA. This CDR3 is 13 amino acids long. V was cut by 6 bases and J by 1 base, with 11 bases left in between. This CDR3 reads CSVTRSGTDTQYF. As DNA, the CDR3 is TGCAGCGTCACCCGGAGCGGCACAGATACGCAGTATTTT.

The chain joins TRBV7-2 to TRBJ1-2; possible D gene TRBD1, 5 bases. The CDR3 loop spans 16 amino acids. Germline CDR1 reads SGHTA; CDR2 reads FQGNSA. Trimming stripped 5 bases from V and 6 bases from J, with 22 bases between. In DNA, the CDR3 is TGTGCCAGCAGCCCTTCGCCGGGACGAAAGGTCCATGGCTACACCTTC. It codes for CASSPSPGRKVHGYTF.

The chain employs TRBV13 and TRBJ1-4, with D unresolved. CDR1 PRHDT and CDR2 FYEKMQ come from the germline V gene (reference sequence). The CDR3 is 14 residues long. V was clipped by 2 bases and J by 8 bases, with 12 bases between them. The CDR3 DNA follows: TGTGCCAGCAGCTTAATGGGTCCTGAGGAAAAACTGTTTTTT. Protein: CASSLMGPEEKLFF.